These T cell receptor beta chains were read from a single sample in a study of T cells in Graves' hyperthyroidism and ophthalmopathy. TCRdb reanalysed the multiplex PCR reads using MiXCR and keeps one entry per CDR3 protein. The sample has a few hundred thousand distinct CDR3 sequences, approximately 14% seen once; the top ten hold about 7%. Sequencing used blood. Every receptor here comes from a woman aged 25 to 39 with Graves' hyperthyroidism. Both conserved end residues are part of each CDR3. The D gene is left open where the match is weak. The size of a clone is reported for some rows only, either as once, few or many, or as a class for expanded clones.

D: NA
J: TRBJ2-7
size: NA
V: TRBV6-2/TRBV6-3
DNA: TGTGCCAGCAGTTACCGGGCAGGGCTTCCCTACGAGCAGTACTTC
CDR3: CASSYRAGLPYEQYF

D: NA
J: TRBJ2-2
size: NA
V: TRBV6-5
DNA: TGTGCCGGCAGTTTCACCGAGTCAACCGGGGAGCTGTTTTTT
CDR3: CAGSFTESTGELFF

D: TRBD2
J: TRBJ2-7
size: NA
V: TRBV13
DNA: TGTGCCAGCAGCTCTACAACCGGGACAGGGCCAACCGGGACTAGCGGGAGAAGGGGCTACGAGCAGTACTTC
CDR3: CASSSTTGTGPTGTSGRRGYEQYF

D: TRBD2
J: TRBJ2-2
size: once
V: TRBV7-9
DNA: TGTGCCAGCAGCCCGACTAGCAGGAACACCGGGGAGCTGTTTTTT
CDR3: CASSPTSRNTGELFF

D: NA
J: TRBJ2-3
size: NA
V: TRBV19
DNA: TGTGCCAGTAGTTCCCCGGGTCATGGGGCGCAGTATTTT
CDR3: CASSSPGHGAQYF

D: TRBD1
J: TRBJ2-5
size: NA
V: TRBV5-1
DNA: TGCGCCAGCAGCCAAGACAGGGGATGGGGGACCCAGTACTTC
CDR3: CASSQDRGWGTQYF

D: NA
J: TRBJ2-4
size: few
V: TRBV6-5
DNA: TGTGCCAGCAGTTACAAGGGGGAGGCCAAAAACATTCAGTACTTC
CDR3: CASSYKGEAKNIQYF

D: TRBD2
J: TRBJ2-1
size: few
V: TRBV20-1
DNA: TGCAGTGCTAGAGATCTCGACGGACTAGCGGGAGAGAGTGAGCAGTTCTTC
CDR3: CSARDLDGLAGESEQFF

D: TRBD1
J: TRBJ2-4
size: many
V: TRBV11-1
DNA: TGTGCCAGCAGCTTAGCGGAACAGGGGACAGTCTCTGCCAAAAACATTCAGTACTTC
CDR3: CASSLAEQGTVSAKNIQYF

D: NA
J: TRBJ2-1
size: few
V: TRBV30
DNA: TGTGCCTGGAGTGAAGACAAGAGCTCCTACAATGAGCAGTTCTTC
CDR3: CAWSEDKSSYNEQFF

D: NA
J: TRBJ1-2
size: NA
V: TRBV20-1
DNA: TGCAGTGCTAGATCTTACGGAGATCCACATGGCTACACCTTC
CDR3: CSARSYGDPHGYTF

D: NA
J: TRBJ2-2
size: many
V: TRBV2
DNA: TGTGCCAGCCACCGGGACACGTACACCGGGGAGCTGTTTTTT
CDR3: CASHRDTYTGELFF

D: NA
J: TRBJ1-1
size: NA
V: TRBV3-1
DNA: TGTGCCAGCAGCCAAGGTGCGGGGGGATATGAAGCTTTCTTT
CDR3: CASSQGAGGYEAFF

D: NA
J: TRBJ1-5
size: many
V: TRBV6-1
DNA: TGTGCCAGCAGTGCAGGTCAGCCCCAGCATTTT
CDR3: CASSAGQPQHF

D: NA
J: TRBJ2-2
size: many
V: TRBV12-3/TRBV12-4
DNA: TGTGCCAGCAGCAGCATGACGGGGCGCGGGGAGCTGTTTTTT
CDR3: CASSSMTGRGELFF

D: NA
J: TRBJ2-1
size: many
V: TRBV19
DNA: TGTGCCAGTAGTTCCCAGGGGGGGAATGAGCAGTTCTTC
CDR3: CASSSQGGNEQFF

D: NA
J: TRBJ2-1
size: many
V: TRBV6-2/TRBV6-3
DNA: TGTGCCAGCAGTCCCCGGGACACCTACAATGAGCAGTTCTTC
CDR3: CASSPRDTYNEQFF

D: NA
J: TRBJ2-2
size: few
V: TRBV30
DNA: TGTGCCTGGAGGAATACGTTAACCGGGGAGCTGTTTTTT
CDR3: CAWRNTLTGELFF

D: NA
J: TRBJ2-2
size: NA
V: TRBV4-2
DNA: TGTGCCAGCAGGGGAGCGCCGAACACCGGGGAGCTGTTTTTT
CDR3: CASRGAPNTGELFF

D: NA
J: TRBJ2-1
size: NA
V: TRBV5-1
DNA: TGCGCCAGCAGCTCCGACCCCGGGACCTCCTACAATGAGCAGTTCTTC
CDR3: CASSSDPGTSYNEQFF

D: TRBD1
J: TRBJ1-1
size: few
V: TRBV10-3
DNA: TGTGCCATCAGTGAGTCGGAGACAGGGGGACCGAACACTGAAGCTTTCTTT
CDR3: CAISESETGGPNTEAFF

D: TRBD1
J: TRBJ1-6
size: few
V: TRBV27
DNA: TGTGCCAGCAGTTTTCAGGACAGGGGCGCGGGGAATTCACCCCTCCACTTT
CDR3: CASSFQDRGAGNSPLHF

D: TRBD2
J: TRBJ2-3
size: many
V: TRBV5-1
DNA: TGCGCCAGCAGCTTTGGACTAGCGGGAGGGCCTAAAGATACGCAGTATTTT
CDR3: CASSFGLAGGPKDTQYF

D: NA
J: TRBJ2-3
size: many
V: TRBV9
DNA: TGTGCCAGCAGCGTTCGGGGTCACCAAACAGATACGCAGTATTTT
CDR3: CASSVRGHQTDTQYF

D: TRBD1
J: TRBJ2-1
size: NA
V: TRBV7-9
DNA: TGTGCCAGCAGCTCCAAGACAGGGGGCTACTACAATGAGCAGTTCTTC
CDR3: CASSSKTGGYYNEQFF

D: NA
J: TRBJ1-2
size: few
V: TRBV19
DNA: TGTGCCAGTACTCGGTCCAGAAGAGACTATGGCTACACCTTC
CDR3: CASTRSRRDYGYTF

D: TRBD1
J: TRBJ1-2
size: few
V: TRBV20-1
DNA: TGCAGTGCTAGACGTCCCGGGACAGGGCCTTTTGGCTACACCTTC
CDR3: CSARRPGTGPFGYTF

D: NA
J: TRBJ2-3
size: many
V: TRBV2
DNA: TGTGCCAGCGCCAGAAGAGGGGGGATTTCAGATACGCAGTATTTT
CDR3: CASARRGGISDTQYF

D: NA
J: TRBJ2-6
size: NA
V: TRBV6-1
DNA: TGTGCCAGCAGTCAGACAGGTCTCCAGGGGTCTGGGGCCAACGTCCTGACTTTC
CDR3: CASSQTGLQGSGANVLTF

D: NA
J: TRBJ2-7
size: NA
V: TRBV19
DNA: TGTGCCAGTAGTATAGCTGAGGCGGATTTCTACGAGCAGTACTTC
CDR3: CASSIAEADFYEQYF